These 13 T cell receptor beta chains originate from one sample sequenced in a study of T cells in Graves' hyperthyroidism and ophthalmopathy. Amplification targeted TCR beta CDR3 regions from RNA transcripts. Using the HTBI primer set, a first-round RT-PCR was run on the TCR CDR3. One entry per CDR3 protein, called by TCRdb with MiXCR from the multiplex PCR reads. The sample lists 450,000 to 550,000 distinct CDR3 sequences, approximately 25% occurring once. Specimen: blood. These receptors were obtained from a woman aged 25 to 45 with Graves' ophthalmopathy.

V gene TRBV9 combines with J gene TRBJ1-1; tentative D call: TRBD1 (6 bases). From germline, CDR1 is SGDLS and CDR2 YYNGEE. Trimming took 2 bases from V and 4 from J, leaving 12 bases between them. The CDR3 runs 14 residues. CDR3 in amino acids: CASSVTAGATEAFF. The CDR3 DNA reads as TGTGCCAGCAGCGTGACCGCAGGGGCCACTGAAGCTTTCTTT.

This rearrangement joins TRBV11-2 to TRBJ2-7, with TRBD2 matching over 9 bases. Germline loops: CDR1 SGHAT, CDR2 FQNNGV. CDR3 length: 15 amino acids. The trim removed 1 base at V and 7 bases at J, leaving 8 bases unmatched. The CDR3 bases are TGTGCCAGCAGCTTAGTAGCGGGAGCTCCGGGAGAGCAGTACTTC. It translates to CASSLVAGAPGEQYF.

In its sample, this clonotype was seen many times. J is TRBJ1-2 and V is TRBV5-1, with 8 bases matching TRBD1. Germline V gene lookup returns CDR1 SGHRS and CDR2 YFSETQ. The CDR3 is 15 amino acids. V lost 3 bases and J lost 3; bases outside the gene matches: 7. The CDR3 protein is CASSWDRRSYYGYTF. CDR3 in DNA: TGCGCCAGCAGCTGGGACAGGCGGTCCTACTATGGCTACACCTTC.

This clonotype was found many times. The rearrangement links TRBV20-1 to TRBJ1-1; the D gene is possibly TRBD1 (6 bases). Germline values: CDR1 DFQATT, CDR2 SNEGSKA (reference sequence). V was pared by 6 bases and J by 4 bases, with 18 bases between. The CDR3 is 14 amino acids. The CDR3 is CSANRQVRGTEAFF. The CDR3 nucleotides read TGCAGTGCAAATAGACAGGTGCGGGGCACTGAAGCTTTCTTT.

Notes on this clonotype: Since a much larger clone is just one base distant, this may be a read error. No conserved phenylalanine or tryptophan is present at the end of the CDR3, so a read error is the likely explanation. The genes are TRBV6-2 or TRBV6-3 and TRBJ1-2; 7 bases are a match to TRBD1. The germline V gene encodes CDR1 MNHEY and CDR2 SVGEGT. J gave up 4 bases and V 5 bases, and 4 bases lay outside the gene matches. CDR3 size: 13 residues. The CDR3 loop is CASSDRDGYGYTV. DNA of the CDR3: TGTGCCAGCAGTGACAGGGACGGCTATGGCTACACCGTC.

This clonotype was seen many times. The V gene is TRBV12-3 or TRBV12-4, the J gene TRBJ1-1, with a tentative D call TRBD1 (5 bases). The V and J ends lost 6 bases and 2 bases respectively, with 13 bases between them. The CDR3 extends over 14 amino acids. The CDR3 loop is CASSRRTPNTEAFF. In DNA form, the CDR3 reads TGTGCCAGCAGCCGCCGGACACCCAACACTGAAGCTTTCTTT.

This clonotype counts as medium-sized (0.01 to 0.1%). The chain joins TRBV7-2 to TRBJ2-7; a possible D gene is TRBD2 (5 bases). Trimming removed 0 bases at V and 6 bases at J, with 9 bases between. Germline-derived CDR1 and CDR2 are SGHTA and FQGNSA. This CDR3 contains 13 residues. The CDR3 nucleotides read TGTGCCAGCAGCTTAGCGCCTAGCCTCGAGCAGTACTTC. Protein: CASSLAPSLEQYF.

Many counts were recorded for this clonotype. The chain is built from TRBV29-1 and TRBJ1-1; D is unresolved. Trimming took 2 bases from V and 4 from J, leaving 14 bases between them. The CDR3 sequence is 14 residues long. Germline V gene lookup returns CDR1 SQVTM and CDR2 ANQGSEA. The CDR3 loop reads CSVESLGRGTEAFF. CDR3 DNA: TGCAGCGTTGAATCGCTGGGTCGGGGCACTGAAGCTTTCTTT.

This clonotype turned up a few times. This chain joins TRBV20-1 and TRBJ2-7; possibly TRBD2 for D (6 bases). In germline, CDR1 is DFQATT, CDR2 SNEGSKA (reference sequence). Deletions cut 7 bases from V and 0 bases from J, with 13 bases between. This CDR3 has 13 amino acids. The CDR3 spells CSVRRGSSYEQYF. Written as DNA, the CDR3 is TGCAGTGTAAGGCGGGGAAGCTCCTACGAGCAGTACTTC.

The sample holds many counts of this clonotype. The CDR3 DNA reads TGTGCCAGCAGCTTAGTTGGGGGCGCGACCGGGGAGCTGTTTTTT. It yields the protein CASSLVGGATGELFF. V is TRBV11-2 and J is TRBJ2-2; tentatively, D is TRBD1 (6 bases). Germline-derived CDR1 and CDR2 are SGHAT and FQNNGV. The CDR3 length is 15 residues. V was shortened by 1 base and J by 5 bases, with 11 bases between the two germline ends.

This clonotype showed up just a few times. This chain connects TRBV12-3 or TRBV12-4 to TRBJ1-1, with TRBD1 matching 9 bases. CDR3 length: 17 residues. The junction had 12 bases not matched to a gene; V was cut back by 6 bases and J by 1 base. Written as DNA, the CDR3 is TGTGCCAGCAGGTCCCTCCGGGACAGGGTCGAGAACACTGAAGCTTTCTTT. Encoded protein: CASRSLRDRVENTEAFF.

This clonotype was seen a single time. The J gene is TRBJ1-5, the V gene TRBV27; no clear D gene. CDR1 MNHEY and CDR2 SMNVEV come from the germline V gene (reference sequence). This CDR3 has 16 residues. The ends were cut back, 4 bases at V and 3 bases at J, with 16 bases in the middle. The CDR3 nucleotides are TGTGCCAGCAGTTCGGCCAATTGGTACAACAATCAGCCCCAGCATTTT. This translates into CASSSANWYNNQPQHF.

CDR3 sequence reads: CASSLLPYEQYF. CDR3 DNA sequence: TGTGCCAGCAGTTTACTCCCTTACGAGCAGTACTTC. The chain has TRBV28 and TRBJ2-7; D is unclear. Trimming took 2 bases from V and 4 from J, leaving 6 bases between them. This CDR3 is built from 12 residues. CDR1 and CDR2 (germline): MDHEN, SYDVKM.